These 14 T cell receptor beta chains originate from one sample sequenced in a study of cytomegalovirus exposure and HLA in healthy donors (dated by TCRdb to 2016 to 2017). Libraries were made using the immunoSEQ multiplex PCR assay. The multiplex PCR relied on a mix of 60 forward primers for TCR Vbeta segments and 13 reverse primers for TCR Jbeta segments. Drawn from immuneACCESS, this table holds only the in-frame rearrangements with V and J called that TCRdb kept. Clones are partly lost; checked studies trace under half to an unresolved V gene and leave the rest unexplained. Within this sample are about 100,000 clones, with around three quarters of them counted one time only. Of the sample, approximately 4% is held by the ten largest clones. Material: PBMCs. These TCRs come from a man aged 35-49 years in good health and CMV-seronegative.

This rearrangement joins TRBV7-9 to TRBJ1-1, with D perhaps TRBD1 (5 bases). Germline V lookup: CDR1 SEHNR, CDR2 FQNEAQ (reference sequence). The CDR3 sequence is 14 residues long. Trimming removed 6 bases at V and 5 bases at J, with 16 bases between. Here the CDR3 DNA reads TGTGCCAGCAGATTACAGGACGGGGGGACTGAAGCTTTCTTT. Encoded protein: CASRLQDGGTEAFF.

V gene TRBV10-1 combines with J gene TRBJ2-7; D may be TRBD2 (5 bases). The CDR3 has 11 residues. V gave up 7 bases and J gave up 2 bases, with 6 bases separating them. Germline-derived CDR1 and CDR2 are WNHNN and SYGVQD (reference sequence). The CDR3 loop is CASKTTYEQYV. The CDR3 bases are TGCGCCAGCAAGACTACCTACGAGCAGTACGTC.

The V call is TRBV6-1, the J call TRBJ2-1, with 7 positions matching TRBD1. CDR3 length: 15 amino acids. V lost 5 bases and J lost 7; bases outside the gene matches: 11. The V gene's germline CDR1 is MNHNS and CDR2 SASEGT. The CDR3 coding sequence is TGTGCCAGCAGTCCGACAGGGCAAATGTTAAATGAGCAGTTCTTC. Translating it yields CASSPTGQMLNEQFF.

This chain connects TRBV5-1 to TRBJ2-5; 8 positions agree with TRBD1. This CDR3 comprises 14 residues. Trimming took 2 bases from V and 4 from J; bases not matched to a gene: 4. Germline V lookup: CDR1 SGHRS, CDR2 YFSETQ. The CDR3 nucleotides read TGCGCCAGCAGCTTTCCAGGGGGCCCAGAGACCCAGTACTTC. Amino acids: CASSFPGGPETQYF.

The CDR3 loop reads CASSGTANYGYTF. The DNA for the CDR3 is TGTGCCAGCAGTGGGACAGCTAACTATGGCTACACCTTC. The chain couples TRBV2 to TRBJ1-2; a weak D match, TRBD1 (6 bases). The CDR3 covers 13 residues. V shed 4 bases and J shed 0 bases, with 6 bases lying between them. Germline V lookup: CDR1 SNHLY, CDR2 FYNNEI.

The chain joins TRBV7-9 to TRBJ1-1; D is unresolved. The germline CDR1 and CDR2 sequences are SEHNR and FQNEAQ (reference sequence). V lost 5 bases and J lost 2, with 15 bases in between. The CDR3 runs to 15 residues. The DNA of the CDR3 is TGTGCCAGCAGCATAAACCGGGGAGGAAACACTGAAGCTTTCTTT. This codes for CASSINRGGNTEAFF.

V gene TRBV4-1 combines with J gene TRBJ1-1, with TRBD1 matching over 8 bases. The trim removed 1 base at V and 1 base at J, leaving 5 bases unmatched. The CDR3 runs to 16 residues. Germline-derived CDR1 and CDR2 are MGHRA and YSYEKL. The CDR3 DNA follows: TGCGCCAGCAGCCAAGGGAGACAGGGGAGGAACACTGAAGCTTTCTTT. Translation gives CASSQGRQGRNTEAFF.

A word on this clone: At one end, the junction sequence differs from germline, possibly due to a read error. The rearrangement uses TRBV4-1 and TRBJ2-1; 9 bases map to TRBD2. The germline V gene has CDR1 MGHRA and CDR2 YSYEKL. This CDR3 has 16 residues. The CDR3 here is CASSQEGGGGVNEQFF. As DNA, the CDR3 is TGTGCCAGCAGCCAAGAGGGCGGGGGGGGTGTGAATGAGCAGTTCTTC.

J is TRBJ2-2 and V is TRBV10-3; TRBD1 is a possible D gene (6 bases). CDR3 length: 15 residues. The germline CDR1 and CDR2 sequences are ENHRY and SYGVKD. V was clipped by 4 bases and J by 2 bases, with 11 bases between them. In DNA, the CDR3 is TGTGCCATCAGTGGTGGGACACTCAACACCGGGGAGCTGTTTTTT. Protein: CAISGGTLNTGELFF.

This clone was detected a few times. The J gene is TRBJ2-1, the V gene TRBV9, with 7 positions matching TRBD2. V was pared by 2 bases and J by 5 bases, with 1 base of the junction left unmatched. CDR3 size: 13 residues. The germline V gene has CDR1 SGDLS and CDR2 YYNGEE. The CDR3 spells CASSVLADNEQFF. Written as DNA, the CDR3 is TGTGCCAGCAGCGTGCTAGCGGACAATGAGCAGTTCTTC.

A few counts support this clone. The V gene is TRBV19, the J gene TRBJ2-5; D possibly corresponds to TRBD1 (5 bases). The CDR3 contains 13 residues. The germline V and J ends were trimmed by 5 bases and 5 bases, with 12 bases remaining between them. Germline values: CDR1 LNHDA, CDR2 SQIVND (reference sequence). Written as DNA, the CDR3 is TGTGCCAGTAGTGTCAGGGAACGGGAGACCCAGTACTTC. Translation: CASSVRERETQYF. The full variable domain, in which reference TRBV19 and TRBJ2-5 provide the parts outside the CDR3, is DGGITQSPKYLFRKEGQNVTLSCEQNLNHDAMYWYRQDPGQGLRLIYYSQIVNDFQKGDIAEGYSVSREKKESFPLTVTSAQKNPTAFYLCASSVRERETQYFGPGTRLLVL.

The V gene is TRBV6-5, the J gene TRBJ1-2; possible D gene TRBD1, 5 bases. This CDR3 contains 14 residues. Germline V gene lookup returns CDR1 MNHEY and CDR2 SVGAGI. V was shortened by 7 bases and J by 8 bases, with 20 bases between the two germline ends. The CDR3 nucleotides are TGTGCCAGCACCTGGGGAGGGACTGTTTCGGGCTACACCTTC. As protein: CASTWGGTVSGYTF.

The gene calls are TRBV2 and TRBJ1-2; 8 nucleotides line up with TRBD1. The trim removed 3 bases at V and 4 bases at J, leaving 10 bases unmatched. Germline V gene lookup returns CDR1 SNHLY and CDR2 FYNNEI. The length of the CDR3 is 16 residues. The CDR3 protein is CASSDQGTGGPYGYTF. The DNA for the CDR3 is TGTGCCAGCAGTGATCAAGGGACAGGCGGTCCCTATGGCTACACCTTC.

On this clone: One junction end disagrees with the germline gene, perhaps due to a read error. This chain links TRBV7-9 with TRBJ1-6; 10 bases align to TRBD1. The length of the CDR3 is 16 residues. The germline CDR1 and CDR2 sequences are SEHNR and FQNEAQ (reference sequence). The CDR3 DNA reads TGTTCCAGCAGCGATCAACCGGGACAGGGGAATTCACCCCTCCACTTT. Its translation: CSSSDQPGQGNSPLHF.